The 30 T cell receptor beta chains presented below share a single source sample, sequenced in a study of long-term antiretroviral therapy in people with HIV. The run of the v3.0 immunoSEQ assay was at survey level. Clones were sequenced by immunoSEQ multiplex PCR, and TCRdb holds only the in-frame ones, with some missing. Altogether about 31,000 clones are present, 79% being singletons, with the ten largest covering approximately 3.4%. The sample here was unsorted PBMCs, taken 1.9 years after starting antiretroviral therapy. The receptor source for this set is a young man with HIV.

The chain recombines TRBV5-4 with TRBJ2-5, with 7 bases aligning to TRBD1. V gave up 4 bases and J gave up 2 bases; unmatched junction bases: 8. Per germline, CDR1 SGHNT and CDR2 YYREEE (reference sequence). The CDR3 sequence is 15 residues long. The CDR3 loop is CASSRPGGQQETQYF. DNA for the CDR3: TGTGCCAGCAGCAGACCTGGGGGACAGCAAGAGACCCAGTACTTC. The whole variable domain, filled in from reference TRBV5-4 and TRBJ2-5, reads ETGVTQSPTHLIKTRGQQVTLRCSSQSGHNTVSWYQQALGQGPQFIFQYYREEENGRGNFPPRFSGLQFPNYSSELNVNALELDDSALYLCASSRPGGQQETQYFGPGTRLLVL.

This clone was seen a single time. This chain connects TRBV4-1 to TRBJ1-1; D unclear. CDR3 length equals 13 residues. Per the germline V gene, CDR1 is MGHRA and CDR2 is YSYEKL. V shed 0 bases and J shed 4 bases, with 6 bases lying between them. The CDR3, as DNA: TGCGCCAGCAGCCAAGATTCGGCCACTGAAGCTTTCTTT. Encoded protein: CASSQDSATEAFF.

The chain links TRBV10-2 to TRBJ1-3; 7 nucleotides match TRBD1. This CDR3 is built from 14 residues. Trimming cost V 6 bases and J 3 bases; bases outside gene matches: 5. Germline V gives CDR1 WSHSY, CDR2 SAAADI. The CDR3 sequence: CASSDRANGNTIYF. The CDR3 bases are TGCGCCAGCAGCGACAGGGCAAATGGAAACACCATATATTTT.

This clone has a single count. The chain has TRBV6-1 and TRBJ1-6; D perhaps matches TRBD1 (5 bases). CDR1 and CDR2 from the germline V gene are MNHNS and SASEGT. Trimming stripped 6 bases from V and 8 bases from J, with 17 bases between. This CDR3 region has 15 residues. The CDR3 DNA follows: TGTGCCAGCAGCTCCCTGGATAGGGGTGATTCACCCCTCCACTTT. Translated: CASSSLDRGDSPLHF.

The V gene is TRBV6-1, the J gene TRBJ1-4, with a tentative D call TRBD1 (6 bases). Germline V gene data show CDR1 as MNHNS and CDR2 as SASEGT. V was pared by 5 bases and J by 0 bases, with 10 bases between. CDR3 length equals 15 residues. The CDR3 protein is CASSTGTTTNEKLFF. The CDR3 DNA reads TGTGCCAGCAGTACAGGGACAACAACTAATGAAAAACTGTTTTTT.

This clone was seen only once. This chain connects TRBV19 to TRBJ1-5, with D unresolved. The germline CDR1 and CDR2 sequences are LNHDA and SQIVND (reference sequence). The CDR3 runs to 14 residues. V was pared by 7 bases and J by 0 bases, with 10 bases between. CDR3 protein: CASTRGHSNQPQHF. CDR3 DNA sequence: TGTGCCAGTACCCGGGGTCATAGCAATCAGCCCCAGCATTTT. Full variable domain (missing parts from reference TRBV19 and TRBJ1-5): DGGITQSPKYLFRKEGQNVTLSCEQNLNHDAMYWYRQDPGQGLRLIYYSQIVNDFQKGDIAEGYSVSREKKESFPLTVTSAQKNPTAFYLCASTRGHSNQPQHFGDGTRLSIL.

This clone was seen only a few times. V gene TRBV29-1 combines with J gene TRBJ1-1; D is ambiguous. Germline V gene lookup returns CDR1 SQVTM and CDR2 ANQGSEA. This CDR3 comprises 12 residues. Trimming took 6 bases from V and 3 from J, leaving 11 bases between them. The CDR3 nucleotides are TGCAGCGTCGAAAGGGATTACACTGAAGCTTTCTTT. Translated, it gives CSVERDYTEAFF.

The V gene is TRBV29-1, the J gene TRBJ1-1, with no clear D. Trimming took 2 bases from V and 0 from J, leaving 1 base between them. CDR3 length: 11 amino acids. Per the germline V gene, CDR1 is SQVTM and CDR2 is ANQGSEA. CDR3 bases: TGCAGCGTTGAACTGAACACTGAAGCTTTCTTT. Amino acid sequence: CSVELNTEAFF.

The rearrangement links TRBV7-9 to TRBJ1-4; D call uncertain. This CDR3 region has 15 residues. From germline, CDR1 is SEHNR and CDR2 FQNEAQ (reference sequence). The ends were cut back, 1 base at V and 0 bases at J, with 6 bases in the middle. The CDR3 reads CASSLVDATNEKLFF. The CDR3 DNA reads TGTGCCAGCAGCTTAGTAGACGCAACTAATGAAAAACTGTTTTTT. The full variable domain, in which reference TRBV7-9 and TRBJ1-4 provide the parts outside the CDR3, is DTGVSQNPRHKITKRGQNVTFRCDPISEHNRLYWYRQTLGQGPEFLTYFQNEAQLEKSRLLSDRFSAERPKGSFSTLEIQRTEQGDSAMYLCASSLVDATNEKLFFGSGTQLSVL.

This sequence joins TRBV28 and TRBJ2-2, with 8 bases that match TRBD1. Germline V CDR1 and CDR2: MDHEN, SYDVKM. J was trimmed by 6 bases and V by 8 bases; bases with no gene match: 2. The CDR3 loop spans 12 amino acids. CDR3: CASDRGAGELFF. In DNA, the CDR3 is TGTGCCAGCGACAGGGGTGCCGGGGAGCTGTTTTTT.

The V gene is TRBV19, the J gene TRBJ2-5, with D perhaps TRBD2 (5 bases). The CDR3 consists of 16 residues. Germline V gives CDR1 LNHDA, CDR2 SQIVND (reference sequence). Trimming pared 3 bases from V and 4 bases from J, leaving 18 bases between. Here the CDR3 reads CASSIGSAAGGETQYF. CDR3 bases: TGTGCCAGTAGTATTGGGAGTGCTGCCGGCGGAGAGACCCAGTACTTC.

This clone was observed a few times. The rearrangement links TRBV15 to TRBJ1-4; D not resolved. The CDR3 has 16 residues. Germline V gene lookup returns CDR1 LNHNV and CDR2 YYDKDF (reference sequence). The germline V and J ends were trimmed by 0 bases and 4 bases, with 12 bases remaining between them. The CDR3 loop is CATSRDLGSVNEKLFF. CDR3 nucleotide sequence: TGTGCCACCAGCAGAGATCTCGGCAGCGTTAATGAAAAACTGTTTTTT.

The rearrangement joins TRBV25-1 to TRBJ1-1; 7 bases are a match to TRBD1. Germline V CDR1 and CDR2: MGHDK, SYGVNS. The CDR3 loop spans 16 amino acids. Losses at the gene ends were 3 bases for V and 3 bases for J; bases not matched to a gene: 10. CDR3 protein: CASSEAHRGLHTEAFF. The DNA for the CDR3 is TGTGCCAGCAGTGAGGCCCACAGGGGCCTCCACACTGAAGCTTTCTTT. The variable domain in full, completed from reference TRBV25-1 and TRBJ1-1, reads EADIYQTPRYLVIGTGKKITLECSQTMGHDKMYWYQQDPGMELHLIHYSYGVNSTEKGDLSSESTVSRIRTEHFPLTLESARPSHTSQYLCASSEAHRGLHTEAFFGQGTRLTVV.

The chain uses TRBV20-1 and TRBJ1-1; D gene unclear. Germline V gene lookup returns CDR1 DFQATT and CDR2 SNEGSKA (reference sequence). V shed 2 bases and J shed 8 bases, with 9 bases lying between them. This CDR3 region has 11 residues. The CDR3 is CSARLFGEAFF. The CDR3, as DNA: TGCAGTGCTAGACTTTTCGGAGAAGCTTTCTTT.

The chain recombines TRBV7-2 with TRBJ2-3; 9 bases match TRBD1. J gave up 4 bases and V 7 bases, and 15 bases lay outside the gene matches. The CDR3 spans 17 residues. CDR1 is SGHTA, CDR2 FQGNSA, per germline. The CDR3 sequence is CASIPVPGQGHADTQYF. The CDR3 region has the DNA TGTGCCAGCATCCCCGTGCCCGGACAGGGGCACGCAGATACGCAGTATTTT. The complete variable domain, with remaining parts taken from reference TRBV7-2 and TRBJ2-3, reads GAGVSQSPSNKVTEKGKDVELRCDPISGHTALYWYRQSLGQGLEFLIYFQGNSAPDKSGLPSDRFSAERTGGSVSTLTIQRTQQEDSAVYLCASIPVPGQGHADTQYFGPGTRLTVL.

The J gene is TRBJ1-4, the V gene TRBV6-6; D unresolved. Trimming shortened V by 8 bases and J by 7 bases, and 17 bases separated the two germline ends. The CDR3 runs 14 residues. The V gene's germline CDR1 is MNHNY and CDR2 SVGAGI (reference sequence). CDR3 nucleotides: TGTGCCAGCCTCGGGCAGACCAAGGGTGAAAAACTGTTTTTT. This sequence encodes CASLGQTKGEKLFF.

The rearrangement joins TRBV19 to TRBJ2-6, with 7 bases lining up with TRBD2. CDR1 and CDR2 from the germline V gene are LNHDA and SQIVND (reference sequence). V shed 8 bases and J 0 bases; nucleotides not matched to a gene: 4. This CDR3 contains 15 residues. CDR3 in DNA: TGTGCCAGTGCTGGGGGGGACTCTGGGGCCAACGTCCTGACTTTC. Amino acids: CASAGGDSGANVLTF.

This clone came up once. The J gene is TRBJ1-4, the V gene TRBV4-1; perhaps TRBD1 as D (6 bases). Germline V lookup: CDR1 MGHRA, CDR2 YSYEKL. Between the trimmed V and J ends, which lost 9 bases and 4 bases, there was a span of 15 bases. This CDR3 region has 14 residues. CDR3 residues: CASRRGAYNEKLFF. The CDR3 DNA is TGCGCCAGTCGACGGGGGGCGTATAATGAAAAACTGTTTTTT.

This clone showed up just a few times. This chain links TRBV28 with TRBJ2-7; TRBD2 matches 12 bases. CDR1 MDHEN and CDR2 SYDVKM come from the germline V gene. There are 15 residues in the CDR3. The ends lost 6 bases at V and 6 bases at J; junction bases unmatched: 9. The CDR3 DNA follows: TGTGCCAGCAGGACCCATCCGGGACTAGCGGGCGAGCAGTACTTC. Protein sequence: CASRTHPGLAGEQYF. Full variable domain (rest looked up from reference TRBV28 and TRBJ2-7): DVKVTQSSRYLVKRTGEKVFLECVQDMDHENMFWYRQDPGLGLRLIYFSYDVKMKEKGDIPEGYSVSREKKERFSLILESASTNQTSMYLCASRTHPGLAGEQYFGPGTRLTVT.

The chain links TRBV30 to TRBJ1-1; tentatively, D is TRBD1 (5 bases). The CDR3 has 13 residues. The V end was cut by 5 bases, the J end by 0 bases, with 10 bases between. Germline CDR1 GTSNPN, CDR2 SVGIG (reference sequence). CDR3: CAWATGMNTEAFF. In DNA form, the CDR3 reads TGTGCCTGGGCAACAGGAATGAACACTGAAGCTTTCTTT.

Concerning this clone: The junction differs from germline at one of its ends, possibly a read error. V gene TRBV13 combines with J gene TRBJ2-1; TRBD2 aligns across 12 bases. This CDR3 is built from 16 residues. The germline gives CDR1 PRHDT, CDR2 FYEKMQ (reference sequence). CDR3 loop: CASSLGTSGSYNEQFF. The CDR3 DNA sequence: TGTGCCAGCAGCCTAGGGACTAGCGGGTCCTACAATGAGCAGTTCTTC.

This chain joins TRBV7-6 and TRBJ2-2; D is ambiguous. The CDR3 length is 12 residues. CDR1 is SGHVS and CDR2 is FNYEAQ in the germline V gene. Between the trimmed V and J ends, which lost 3 bases and 5 bases, there was a span of 4 bases. DNA for the CDR3: TGTGCCAGCAGCTTCGTAACCGGGGAGCTGTTTTTT. Translating gives CASSFVTGELFF.

CDR3 nucleotides: TGTGCCAGTACCCCCAGGGACAGCAATTCACCCCTCCACTTT. Translated, it gives CASTPRDSNSPLHF. The chain uses TRBV19 and TRBJ1-6; 7 bases are shared with TRBD1. CDR3 length: 14 residues. The V segment lost 7 bases and the J segment 7 bases; nucleotides outside the gene matches: 7. Per the germline V gene, CDR1 is LNHDA and CDR2 is SQIVND (reference sequence).

This clone was seen only a few times. The chain carries TRBV9 and TRBJ2-1; TRBD2 agrees at 10 bases. V lost 4 bases and J lost 0; bases outside the gene matches: 4. This CDR3 comprises 16 residues. Germline V gene data show CDR1 as SGDLS and CDR2 as YYNGEE. In DNA, the CDR3 is TGTGCCAGCAGCACCTTAGCGGGGGGCTCCTACAATGAGCAGTTCTTC. Residues: CASSTLAGGSYNEQFF.

V is TRBV10-2 and J is TRBJ1-1; 7 bases map to TRBD1. Germline CDR1 and CDR2: WSHSY and SAAADI. CDR3 size: 12 residues. The V gene end was trimmed by 8 bases and the J gene end by 4 bases; junction bases not matched to a gene: 4. The CDR3 DNA is TGCGCCAGCCAGCAGGGGGGCACTGAAGCTTTCTTT. It encodes CASQQGGTEAFF.

The V call is TRBV10-3, the J call TRBJ2-1; 9 bases line up with TRBD1. Looked up from germline, CDR1 is ENHRY and CDR2 is SYGVKD. V dropped 0 bases and J dropped 7; count of bases not matched to a gene: 4. This CDR3 has 15 residues. The CDR3 reads CAISESGGQGNEQFF. The CDR3 DNA reads TGTGCCATCAGTGAGTCGGGGGGACAGGGAAATGAGCAGTTCTTC.

This clone occurred a few times. The gene calls are TRBV10-1 and TRBJ2-1, with D tentatively TRBD1 (5 bases). The CDR3 consists of 16 residues. Germline loops: CDR1 WNHNN, CDR2 SYGVQD (reference sequence). V dropped 1 base and J dropped 7 bases, with 17 bases sitting between them. CDR3: CASSEYGQGKRNEQFF. CDR3 in DNA: TGCGCCAGCAGTGAGTACGGACAAGGGAAAAGGAATGAGCAGTTCTTC.

The genes are TRBV21-1 and TRBJ1-5; TRBD1 is the table's D call, not checked against the DNA. TRBV21-1 is tagged as a pseudogene. There are 17 residues in the CDR3. The DNA for the CDR3 is TGTGCCAGCAGCAAAGTGGGGCTTGACACGAGCAATCAGCCCCAGCATTTT. Its protein is CASSKVGLDTSNQPQHF.

The rearrangement joins TRBV7-8 to TRBJ2-5, with TRBD1 as a possible D gene (6 bases). Germline values: CDR1 SGHVS, CDR2 FQNEAQ. The length of the CDR3 is 13 residues. The V and J ends lost 3 bases and 5 bases respectively, with 10 bases between them. This CDR3 is CASSFYRVETQYF. The DNA for the CDR3 is TGTGCCAGCAGCTTTTACAGGGTGGAGACCCAGTACTTC.

This chain uses TRBV7-3 with TRBJ2-5, with D tentatively TRBD2 (6 bases). The CDR3 runs to 17 residues. V was shortened by 3 bases and J by 5 bases, with 22 bases between the two germline ends. Germline V lookup: CDR1 SGHTA, CDR2 FQGTGA. As DNA, the CDR3 is TGTGCCAGCAGCTTCCCCATTTGGGGGGATAAAGGGGAGACCCAGTACTTC. Protein: CASSFPIWGDKGETQYF.